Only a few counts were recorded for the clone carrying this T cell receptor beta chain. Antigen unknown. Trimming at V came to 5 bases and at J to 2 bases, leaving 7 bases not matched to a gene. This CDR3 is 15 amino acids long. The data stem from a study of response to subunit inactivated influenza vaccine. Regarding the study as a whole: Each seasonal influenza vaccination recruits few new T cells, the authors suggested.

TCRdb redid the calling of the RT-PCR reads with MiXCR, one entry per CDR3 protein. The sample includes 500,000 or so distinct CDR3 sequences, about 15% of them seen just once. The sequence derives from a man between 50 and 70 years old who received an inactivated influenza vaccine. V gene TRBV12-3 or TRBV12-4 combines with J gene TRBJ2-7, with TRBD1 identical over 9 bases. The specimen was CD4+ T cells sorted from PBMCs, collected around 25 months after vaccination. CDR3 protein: CASSKGQGRTYEQYF. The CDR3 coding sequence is TGTGCCAGCAGTAAGGGACAGGGTAGAACCTACGAGCAGTACTTC.